This T cell receptor beta chain is from a study of T cell repertoires in cytomegalovirus infection. Study background: Public TCR beta signatures were indicative of both CMV infection and a matching HLA type. Study observations and caveats: Cumulative public TCR beta family frequency identified carriers of CMV plus the relevant HLA. Dominating the ex vivo response were HLA-C-restricted CMV-specific TCR beta clonotypes.

On this clonotype itself: Its cognate antigen is unknown.

One entry per CDR3 protein, called by TCRdb with MiXCR from the reads. The data contain about 530,000 distinct CDR3 sequences, roughly 29% of them seen just once; the ten biggest clones take up about 13%. Germline CDR1 reads SQVTM; CDR2 reads ANQGSEA. This CDR3 has 14 residues. V lost 7 bases to trimming and J lost 5 bases; unmatched junction nucleotides: 11. This chain links TRBV29-1 with TRBJ1-1, with TRBD1 identical over 9 bases. Source material: PBMCs. The receptor was isolated from a human donor in good health (CMV status not recorded). Some clones in this sample may be carry-over from other donors' samples. CDR3 sequence: CSARRGTGYTEAFF. In DNA, the CDR3 is TGCAGCGCACGAAGGGGGACAGGGTATACTGAAGCTTTCTTT.